These 26 T cell receptor beta chains were sequenced from one sample in a study of T-cell reconstitution after alpha-beta-depleted transplantation in children. Unique molecular identifiers tagged the TCRbeta library. TCRdb reanalysed the PCR reads using MiXCR and keeps one entry per CDR3 protein. The table has 300,000 to 350,000 distinct CDR3 sequences, over 20% seen once. This specimen was PBMCs, mostly from graft donor cells, taken 180 days after TCRalphabeta/CD19-depleted stem cell transplant. The receptors were sampled from a male patient younger than 18 who had a stem cell transplant for acute lymphoblastic leukemia, so the T cells may come from the graft donor.

The chain recombines TRBV12-3 or TRBV12-4 with TRBJ2-3, with 7 nucleotides matching TRBD2. The CDR3 length is 16 residues. J was trimmed by 2 bases and V by 2 bases; bases with no gene match: 7. The CDR3 DNA is TGTGCCAGCAGTTTATATGGGGCGGGAGACACAGATACGCAGTATTTT. Its protein is CASSLYGAGDTDTQYF.

There are a few counts of this clonotype. V gene TRBV5-6 combines with J gene TRBJ2-1; D is ambiguous. Looked up from germline, CDR1 is SGHDT and CDR2 is YYEEEE. The CDR3 totals 15 residues. The V end was cut by 3 bases, the J end by 3 bases, with 13 bases between. CDR3 loop: CASSSLGPVYNEQFF. The CDR3 DNA is TGTGCCAGCAGCTCTCTAGGGCCCGTCTACAATGAGCAGTTCTTC.

This clonotype was counted only a few times. The chain couples TRBV7-9 to TRBJ2-7; 7 nucleotides line up with TRBD1. The CDR3 has 13 amino acids. J was trimmed by 5 bases and V by 5 bases; bases with no gene match: 6. CDR1 and CDR2 from the germline V gene are SEHNR and FQNEAQ (reference sequence). The CDR3 loop reads CASSPGTDHEQYF. The CDR3 nucleotides read TGTGCCAGCAGCCCCGGGACAGATCACGAGCAGTACTTC.

This clonotype was counted a few times. The J gene is TRBJ2-2, the V gene TRBV12-3 or TRBV12-4, with no clear D. The V end lost 6 bases, the J end lost 8 bases, and 10 bases lay between the germline ends. The CDR3 totals 12 residues. CDR3 amino acids: CASRRPIGELFF. The DNA of the CDR3 is TGTGCCAGCAGAAGACCGATTGGGGAGCTGTTTTTT.

This clonotype was detected only a few times. The chain carries TRBV10-1 and TRBJ2-5, with a possible D match to TRBD1 (6 bases). The CDR3 has 14 amino acids. V was trimmed by 6 bases and J by 4 bases, leaving 15 bases between them. Germline CDR1 reads WNHNN; CDR2 reads SYGVQD (reference sequence). The CDR3 reads CASSLDRFRETQYF. In DNA form, the CDR3 reads TGCGCCAGCAGCTTAGACAGGTTTCGAGAGACCCAGTACTTC.

The V gene is TRBV5-1, the J gene TRBJ2-7, with a weak D call TRBD1 (6 bases). CDR3 length: 15 amino acids. Germline assignment: CDR1 SGHRS and CDR2 YFSETQ. The V end was cut by 1 base, the J end by 5 bases, with 16 bases between. CDR3 nucleotides: TGCGCCAGCAGCTTGACCACCAACAGGGAAGACGAGCAGTACTTC. Its protein is CASSLTTNREDEQYF.

This clonotype appeared a few times. CDR3 residues: CASSLEGARAPYLFF. The CDR3 coding sequence is TGCGCCAGCAGCCTAGAGGGGGCCCGAGCCCCCTACCTGTTTTTT. The rearrangement uses TRBV4-1 and TRBJ1-4; 7 positions match TRBD1. With V trimmed by 4 bases and J by 14 bases, 16 bases remained unmatched. Germline values: CDR1 MGHRA, CDR2 YSYEKL. This CDR3 contains 15 residues.

The genes are TRBV7-9 and TRBJ2-1; D uncertain. Germline V lookup: CDR1 SEHNR, CDR2 FQNEAQ (reference sequence). Trimming left V 5 bases short and J 7 bases short, with 18 bases between. The CDR3 loop spans 15 amino acids. CDR3 amino acids: CASSPLETNGNEQFF. The CDR3 region has the DNA TGTGCCAGCAGCCCTTTAGAAACCAACGGGAATGAGCAGTTCTTC.

The genes are TRBV7-6 and TRBJ2-2, with TRBD1 identical over 8 bases. After removal of 4 bases from V and 7 bases from J, the junction contained 8 bases not matched to a gene. Germline V gene sequence: CDR1 SGHVS, CDR2 FNYEAQ. This CDR3 is built from 15 residues. CDR3 residues: CASSSAGGVGGELFF. In nucleotides, the CDR3 is TGTGCCAGCAGCTCTGCAGGGGGCGTTGGCGGGGAGCTGTTTTTT.

This clonotype was seen many times. V gene TRBV9 combines with J gene TRBJ2-7; 11 nucleotides align to TRBD2. CDR1 and CDR2 from the germline V gene are SGDLS and YYNGEE. The CDR3 has 15 residues. With V trimmed by 3 bases and J by 6 bases, 8 bases remained unmatched. This CDR3 is CASSASSTSGIEQYF. CDR3 DNA sequence: TGTGCCAGCAGCGCCTCCTCGACTAGCGGGATCGAGCAGTACTTC.

This clonotype was seen a few times. This chain joins TRBV12-3 or TRBV12-4 and TRBJ2-7; TRBD1 aligns across 7 bases. The length of the CDR3 is 13 residues. J was trimmed by 3 bases and V by 2 bases; bases with no gene match: 1. The CDR3 reads CASSLHRGYEQYF. CDR3 in DNA: TGTGCCAGCAGTTTACACAGGGGCTACGAGCAGTACTTC.

The sample holds many counts of this clonotype. The gene calls are TRBV20-1 and TRBJ1-5; the D gene is possibly TRBD1 (5 bases). Germline lookup yields CDR1 DFQATT and CDR2 SNEGSKA (reference sequence). CDR3 length: 14 amino acids. V dropped 6 bases and J dropped 1 base, with 13 bases sitting between them. CDR3: CSAQDAISNQPQHF. In nucleotides, the CDR3 is TGCAGTGCACAGGACGCAATCAGCAATCAGCCCCAGCATTTT.

This chain joins TRBV7-9 and TRBJ2-6, with 12 nucleotides matching TRBD1. The length of the CDR3 is 17 residues. J lost 2 bases, V lost 4 bases, and 3 bases had no gene match. The germline V gene has CDR1 SEHNR and CDR2 FQNEAQ (reference sequence). CDR3 bases: TGTGCCAGCAGCTCACGGGACAGGGGGCCTGGGGCCAACGTCCTGACTTTC. Translated, it gives CASSSRDRGPGANVLTF.

The chain combines TRBV7-2 with TRBJ1-2; no firm D call. The ends were cut back, 5 bases at V and 7 bases at J, with 17 bases in the middle. Germline CDR1 and CDR2: SGHTA and FQGNSA. The CDR3 runs to 14 residues. DNA of the CDR3: TGTGCCAGCAGCAATTATAGAGGCATTTCTGGCTACACCTTC. This encodes CASSNYRGISGYTF.

This sequence joins TRBV4-1 and TRBJ2-7; TRBD2 is a possible D gene (6 bases). CDR1 is MGHRA and CDR2 is YSYEKL in the germline V gene. V gave up 4 bases and J gave up 2 bases, with 12 bases separating them. This CDR3 contains 14 residues. The CDR3 loop is CASSRWGLPYEQYF. CDR3 nucleotide sequence: TGCGCCAGCAGCCGCTGGGGACTTCCCTACGAGCAGTACTTC.

This clonotype was seen only a few times. The CDR3 here is CASSLSLAGEYNEQFF. In nucleotides, the CDR3 is TGTGCCAGCAGTTTATCCCTAGCGGGAGAGTACAATGAGCAGTTCTTC. V is TRBV27 and J is TRBJ2-1, with 10 bases fitting TRBD2. Losses at the gene ends were 0 bases for V and 4 bases for J; bases not matched to a gene: 3. CDR3 length: 16 amino acids. CDR1 and CDR2 (germline): MNHEY, SMNVEV (reference sequence).

This chain joins TRBV7-9 and TRBJ2-7, with TRBD2 identical over 9 bases. Trimming cost V 6 bases and J 1 base; bases outside gene matches: 7. The germline V gene has CDR1 SEHNR and CDR2 FQNEAQ (reference sequence). The CDR3 totals 15 residues. The CDR3 here is CASSPLGLASYEQYF. Written as DNA, the CDR3 is TGTGCCAGCAGTCCGTTGGGACTAGCTTCCTACGAGCAGTACTTC.

This clonotype showed up just a few times. J is TRBJ2-1 and V is TRBV4-1; 8 bases fit TRBD2. The ends lost 4 bases at V and 2 bases at J; junction bases unmatched: 7. Germline-derived CDR1 and CDR2 are MGHRA and YSYEKL. The CDR3 extends over 16 amino acids. The CDR3 here is CASSPRASGPYNEQFF. CDR3 DNA: TGCGCCAGCAGCCCCCGCGCTAGCGGGCCCTACAATGAGCAGTTCTTC.

This chain connects TRBV7-9 to TRBJ2-7; D perhaps matches TRBD2 (6 bases). CDR3 length equals 16 residues. The germline CDR1 and CDR2 sequences are SEHNR and FQNEAQ (reference sequence). V was trimmed by 4 bases and J by 2 bases, leaving 18 bases between them. In DNA form, the CDR3 reads TGTGCCAGCAGCTCCCGAGGTGTGGGAGGACCCTACGAGCAGTACTTC. As protein: CASSSRGVGGPYEQYF.

CDR3 in amino acids: CATTLVGEGQDTQYF. The CDR3 region has the DNA TGTGCCACCACCCTTGTGGGGGAGGGCCAAGATACGCAGTATTTT. This rearrangement joins TRBV24-1 to TRBJ2-3; 7 nucleotides match TRBD2. CDR3 length: 15 amino acids. Germline-derived CDR1 and CDR2 are KGHDR and SFDVKD. V was clipped by 8 bases and J by 5 bases; unmatched bases: 12.

The CDR3 loop is CSARGQGAGNTIYF. The CDR3 coding sequence is TGCAGTGCTAGGGGACAGGGGGCGGGAAACACCATATATTTT. This chain uses TRBV20-1 with TRBJ1-3; 12 nucleotides agree with TRBD1. Germline trimming cut 3 bases from V and 4 bases from J; bases unmatched to any gene: 1. This CDR3 has 14 amino acids. Germline CDR1 is DFQATT and CDR2 is SNEGSKA (reference sequence).

This sequence joins TRBV27 and TRBJ2-7, with D perhaps matching TRBD1 (6 bases). The V end lost 2 bases, the J end lost 4 bases, and 9 bases lay between the germline ends. The CDR3 totals 13 residues. Per germline, CDR1 MNHEY and CDR2 SMNVEV (reference sequence). DNA for the CDR3: TGTGCCAGCAGTTTAGGGACAAAATACGAGCAGTACTTC. Its translation: CASSLGTKYEQYF.

The genes are TRBV10-3 and TRBJ2-7, with TRBD1 matching 7 bases. The CDR3 length is 17 residues. Germline V lookup: CDR1 ENHRY, CDR2 SYGVKD. Trimming cost V 7 bases and J 1 base; bases outside gene matches: 16. CDR3 sequence reads: CAIMGKATGVESYEQYF. The CDR3 DNA reads as TGTGCCATCATGGGAAAAGCAACAGGGGTCGAGTCCTACGAGCAGTACTTC.

This clonotype has a handful of counts. The chain links TRBV12-3 or TRBV12-4 to TRBJ1-2; a weak D match, TRBD1 (6 bases). The CDR3 runs 12 residues. V gave up 5 bases and J gave up 6 bases, with 10 bases separating them. CDR3 nucleotide sequence: TGTGCCAGCAGTGGAGGGGGGGATGGCTACACCTTC. Translation: CASSGGGDGYTF.

The chain employs TRBV6-5 and TRBJ2-1, with no clear D. Germline V gene lookup returns CDR1 MNHEY and CDR2 SVGAGI. CDR3 size: 11 residues. Trimming pared 11 bases from V and 8 bases from J, leaving 13 bases between. The CDR3 nucleotides are TGTGCCCCCCGCCGGGCGTATGAGCAGTTCTTC. This encodes CAPRRAYEQFF.

The chain couples TRBV21-1 to TRBJ2-1; the table's D gene call, TRBD2, was not cross checked with the DNA. TRBV21-1 is shown as a pseudogene. This CDR3 has 16 amino acids. The CDR3 region is CASSKVPGTRGNEQFF. DNA of the CDR3: TGTGCCAGCAGCAAAGTTCCTGGGACTAGAGGCAATGAGCAGTTCTTC.